The rows below give T cell receptor beta chains drawn from one sample of a study of cytomegalovirus exposure and HLA in healthy donors. TCRdb keeps only in-frame clones here, not all; method: immunoSEQ multiplex PCR. The top ten clones hold 3.5% to 4.5% of a sample with about 160,000 clones, roughly 80% of them seen once. The material sequenced was PBMCs. The receptors derive from a human donor in good health. The CDR3 runs from the conserved cysteine through the conserved F or W. A D gene is named only where the DNA matches it firmly. Clone size is shown for a subset of rows, as once, few, many or a class of expanded clone.

size: -; D: -; V: TRBV13; J: TRBJ1-1; CDR3: CASSLDGGANTEAFF; DNA: TGTGCCAGCAGCTTAGATGGAGGGGCGAACACTGAAGCTTTCTTT
size: -; D: -; V: TRBV16; J: TRBJ1-4; CDR3: CASSHLDSATNEKLFF; DNA: TGTGCCAGCAGCCATCTGGACAGCGCAACTAATGAAAAACTGTTTTTT
size: -; D: -; V: TRBV28; J: TRBJ1-5; CDR3: CASSTYSQPQHF; DNA: TGTGCCAGCAGTACCTACAGTCAGCCCCAGCATTTT
size: -; D: TRBD2; V: TRBV7-4; J: TRBJ2-7; CDR3: CASSLTSGGAYEQYF; DNA: TGTGCCAGCAGCCTTACTAGCGGGGGAGCCTACGAGCAGTACTTC
size: -; D: TRBD1; V: TRBV2; J: TRBJ1-1; CDR3: CATGQAGAEAFF; DNA: TGTGCCACCGGACAGGCGGGCGCTGAAGCTTTCTTT
size: -; D: -; V: TRBV7-8; J: TRBJ1-4; CDR3: CASSLVDRLEKLFF; DNA: TGTGCCAGCAGCTTAGTTGACAGACTTGAAAAACTGTTTTTT
size: -; D: TRBD2; V: TRBV7-3; J: TRBJ2-3; CDR3: CASSFSGGTDTQYF; DNA: TGTGCCAGCAGCTTTAGCGGGGGCACAGATACGCAGTATTTT
size: -; D: TRBD2; V: TRBV4-2; J: TRBJ2-3; CDR3: CASSQERLAGSTDTQYF; DNA: TGTGCCAGCAGCCAAGAGCGGCTAGCGGGGAGCACAGATACGCAGTATTTT
size: once; D: TRBD1; V: TRBV7-9; J: TRBJ2-2; CDR3: CASFSGQGYTGELFF; DNA: TGTGCCAGCTTCTCGGGACAGGGTTACACCGGGGAGCTGTTTTTT
size: few; D: -; V: TRBV6-5; J: TRBJ1-1; CDR3: CASSPWEGPEAFF; DNA: TGTGCCAGCAGCCCCTGGGAGGGACCTGAAGCTTTCTTT
size: -; D: TRBD2; V: TRBV6-5; J: TRBJ2-7; CDR3: CASSLSGKYYEQYF; DNA: TGTGCCAGCAGTTTAAGCGGGAAATACTACGAGCAGTACTTC
size: -; D: -; V: TRBV5-6; J: TRBJ1-5; CDR3: CASSLFTGSYVGQPQHF; DNA: TGTGCCAGCAGCTTGTTCACAGGGTCTTACGTAGGTCAGCCCCAGCATTTT
size: -; D: TRBD1; V: TRBV6-5; J: TRBJ1-2; CDR3: CASSYLGRGDYGYTF; DNA: TGTGCCAGCAGTTACTTGGGCAGGGGGGACTATGGCTACACCTTC
size: -; D: -; V: TRBV6-5; J: TRBJ1-5; CDR3: CASSYSKQGPWPQHF; DNA: TGTGCCAGCAGTTACTCGAAACAGGGCCCGTGGCCCCAGCATTTT
size: -; D: -; V: TRBV5-1; J: TRBJ2-1; CDR3: CASSLNLGEQFF; DNA: TGCGCCAGCAGCTTGAATCTAGGTGAGCAGTTCTTC
size: -; D: -; V: TRBV7-6; J: TRBJ1-4; CDR3: CASSQSQGFEEKLFF; DNA: TGTGCCAGCAGTCAGAGCCAGGGTTTTGAAGAAAAACTGTTTTTT
size: once; D: -; V: TRBV5-1; J: TRBJ2-6; CDR3: CASSSTGANVLTF; DNA: TGCGCCAGCAGCTCCACTGGGGCCAACGTCCTGACTTTC
size: -; D: TRBD1; V: TRBV29-1; J: TRBJ2-2; CDR3: CSVRGQGATGELFF; DNA: TGCAGCGTTAGGGGACAGGGGGCTACCGGGGAGCTGTTTTTT
size: few; D: -; V: TRBV5-4; J: TRBJ1-2; CDR3: CASRGGSYGYTF; DNA: TGTGCCAGCAGGGGGGGGTCCTATGGCTACACCTTC
size: -; D: -; V: TRBV7-2; J: TRBJ2-7; CDR3: CASSLTRSGLYEQYF; DNA: TGTGCCAGCAGCTTAACGAGGTCGGGTCTCTACGAGCAGTACTTC
size: -; D: TRBD1; V: TRBV28; J: TRBJ1-1; CDR3: CASRGQVLTEAFF; DNA: TGTGCCAGCAGAGGACAGGTCCTCACTGAAGCTTTCTTT
size: -; D: TRBD1; V: TRBV4-1; J: TRBJ1-6; CDR3: CASSLGQGSPLHF; DNA: TGCGCCAGCAGCCTGGGACAGGGGTCCCCCCTCCACTTT
size: -; D: -; V: TRBV12-5; J: TRBJ2-5; CDR3: CASGRRGLVETQYF; DNA: TGTGCTAGTGGTCGGCGGGGCCTCGTGGAGACCCAGTACTTC
size: -; D: -; V: TRBV7-2; J: TRBJ2-1; CDR3: CASSYPGNEQFF; DNA: TGTGCCAGCAGCTACCCCGGTAATGAGCAGTTCTTC
size: once; D: TRBD2; V: TRBV5-1; J: TRBJ2-5; CDR3: CASSLEGLAQETQYF; DNA: TGCGCCAGCAGCTTGGAGGGACTAGCTCAAGAGACCCAGTACTTC
size: -; D: -; V: TRBV5-4; J: TRBJ1-1; CDR3: CASSLGQGRETFF; DNA: TGTGCCAGCAGCTTGGGGCAGGGAAGAGAAACTTTCTTT
size: -; D: -; V: TRBV19; J: TRBJ1-3; CDR3: CASAQQGIAGNTIYF; DNA: TGTGCCAGTGCCCAACAGGGTATCGCTGGAAACACCATATATTTT
size: -; D: -; V: TRBV5-1; J: TRBJ2-7; CDR3: CASSLATGPSYEQYF; DNA: TGCGCCAGCAGCTTGGCCACAGGGCCCTCCTACGAGCAGTACTTC
size: -; D: TRBD1; V: TRBV6-1; J: TRBJ1-1; CDR3: CASSEAGGIDRGFEAFF; DNA: TGTGCCAGCAGTGAAGCTGGGGGGATTGACAGGGGATTTGAAGCTTTCTTT
size: -; D: TRBD1; V: TRBV6-5; J: TRBJ2-7; CDR3: CASSGPGQSYEQYF; DNA: TGTGCCAGCAGTGGCCCGGGACAGTCCTACGAGCAGTACTTC
size: -; D: -; V: TRBV19; J: TRBJ2-1; CDR3: CASTGTRGRSYNEQFF; DNA: TGTGCCAGTACCGGGACTCGTGGGAGGTCCTACAATGAGCAGTTCTTC
size: -; D: -; V: TRBV13; J: TRBJ2-6; CDR3: CASSLFGGASSGANVLTF; DNA: TGTGCCAGCAGCTTATTTGGGGGCGCGAGCTCTGGGGCCAACGTCCTGACTTTC
size: once; D: -; V: TRBV30; J: TRBJ2-7; CDR3: CAWSKTGLSYEQYF; DNA: TGTGCCTGGAGTAAAACAGGCCTTTCCTACGAGCAGTACTTC
size: -; D: -; V: TRBV5-6; J: TRBJ1-2; CDR3: CASSVQGHYGYTF; DNA: TGTGCCAGCAGCGTACAGGGTCACTATGGCTACACCTTC
size: -; D: -; V: TRBV7-6; J: TRBJ2-7; CDR3: CASSPGAGGFEQYF; DNA: TGTGCCAGCAGCCCCGGGGCAGGGGGGTTCGAGCAGTACTTC
size: -; D: -; V: TRBV19; J: TRBJ1-2; CDR3: CASRGVNIYGYTF; DNA: TGTGCCAGTCGCGGGGTTAACATCTATGGCTACACCTTC